This is a list of T cell receptor beta chains from one sample in a study of early T cells in non-severe SARS-CoV-2 infection. TCRdb passed the 5' RACE reads through MiXCR, listing each CDR3 protein once. This sample has tens of thousands of distinct CDR3 sequences, with roughly 15% found just once. Sequencing used whole blood. These receptors were taken from an adult who was a healthcare worker with PCR-confirmed SARS-CoV-2 infection or an uninfected control (not recorded which). CDR3s include the opening cysteine and the closing phenylalanine or tryptophan. Fields, in order: V gene, D gene, J gene, clone size, CDR3 DNA, CDR3 protein. D genes are given only for firm matches. Size is omitted from some rows. Given values are once, few, many or a class for expanded clones.

v_call: TRBV7-8; d_call: TRBD2; j_call: TRBJ2-1; clone_size: NA; cdr3_nt: TGTGCCAGCAGCTTTACTAGCGGGAACAATGAGCAGTTCTTC; cdr3_aa: CASSFTSGNNEQFF
v_call: TRBV7-2; d_call: NA; j_call: TRBJ1-1; clone_size: many; cdr3_nt: TGTGCCAGCAGCTCAAAAGGAGGGGGGGCGAACACTGAAGCTTTCTTT; cdr3_aa: CASSSKGGGANTEAFF
v_call: TRBV28; d_call: NA; j_call: TRBJ1-2; clone_size: NA; cdr3_nt: TGTGCCAGCAGTCGGGACACAGGGACGGACGGCTACACCTTC; cdr3_aa: CASSRDTGTDGYTF
v_call: TRBV4-2; d_call: TRBD2; j_call: TRBJ2-1; clone_size: NA; cdr3_nt: TGTGCCAGCACGACCGCGGGAGGGGACCCCTACAATGAGCAGTTCTTC; cdr3_aa: CASTTAGGDPYNEQFF
v_call: TRBV27; d_call: NA; j_call: TRBJ1-5; clone_size: many; cdr3_nt: TGTGCCAAAAGACGTCAGCCCCAGCATTTT; cdr3_aa: CAKRRQPQHF
v_call: TRBV30; d_call: NA; j_call: TRBJ1-1; clone_size: NA; cdr3_nt: TGTGCCTGGAGCCTTCTCAGGGTGAACACTGAAGCTTTCTTT; cdr3_aa: CAWSLLRVNTEAFF
v_call: TRBV20-1; d_call: TRBD2; j_call: TRBJ2-7; clone_size: NA; cdr3_nt: TGCAGTGCTAGAGATTGGGCTAGCGGGAGGTACGAGCAGTACTTC; cdr3_aa: CSARDWASGRYEQYF
v_call: TRBV6-4; d_call: NA; j_call: TRBJ2-6; clone_size: NA; cdr3_nt: TGTGCCAGCAGTGAAGGGTCTGGGGCCAACGTCCTGACTTTC; cdr3_aa: CASSEGSGANVLTF
v_call: TRBV7-2; d_call: NA; j_call: TRBJ2-3; clone_size: once; cdr3_nt: TGTGCCAGCAGCCCGGGGGTGGCTAGCACAGATACGCAGTATTTT; cdr3_aa: CASSPGVASTDTQYF
v_call: TRBV4-2; d_call: TRBD1; j_call: TRBJ2-7; clone_size: few; cdr3_nt: TGTGCCAGCAGCCTTACGAAGGACAGGGGTTACGAGCAGTACTTC; cdr3_aa: CASSLTKDRGYEQYF
v_call: TRBV7-2; d_call: TRBD2; j_call: TRBJ2-5; clone_size: many; cdr3_nt: TGTGCCAGCAGCTTAGACTTAGGGAGGGGAGAGACCCAGTACTTC; cdr3_aa: CASSLDLGRGETQYF
v_call: TRBV28; d_call: TRBD1; j_call: TRBJ2-7; clone_size: NA; cdr3_nt: TGTGCCAGCAGTCCTAGGGGGACAGGAGATTACGAGCAGTACTTC; cdr3_aa: CASSPRGTGDYEQYF
v_call: TRBV7-2; d_call: NA; j_call: TRBJ2-5; clone_size: few; cdr3_nt: TGTGCCAGCAGCCTCAAGCCAAAGGAGACCCAGTACTTC; cdr3_aa: CASSLKPKETQYF
v_call: TRBV7-2; d_call: TRBD2; j_call: TRBJ2-7; clone_size: many; cdr3_nt: TGTGCCAGCAGCTTAACAGCGGGAGTACCCGAGCAGTACTTC; cdr3_aa: CASSLTAGVPEQYF
v_call: TRBV5-1; d_call: TRBD1; j_call: TRBJ1-4; clone_size: NA; cdr3_nt: TGCGCCAGCAGCTTGGCGACAGGGGGCAGAGAAAAACTGTTTTTT; cdr3_aa: CASSLATGGREKLFF
v_call: TRBV7-2; d_call: NA; j_call: TRBJ2-7; clone_size: NA; cdr3_nt: TGTGCCAGCAGCCCGCCGTCAACCTCCTACGAGCAGTACTTC; cdr3_aa: CASSPPSTSYEQYF
v_call: TRBV5-1; d_call: TRBD1; j_call: TRBJ2-7; clone_size: many; cdr3_nt: TGCGCCAGCAGCCTCGACAGGGGGCTCTACGAGCAGTACTTC; cdr3_aa: CASSLDRGLYEQYF
v_call: TRBV12-3/TRBV12-4; d_call: NA; j_call: TRBJ1-5; clone_size: many; cdr3_nt: TGTGCCAGCAGGGGAGGCAATCAGCCCCAGCATTTT; cdr3_aa: CASRGGNQPQHF
v_call: TRBV5-6; d_call: NA; j_call: TRBJ1-2; clone_size: many; cdr3_nt: TGTGCCAGCAGCTCCAGGGACGGTCGGGGCTACACCTTC; cdr3_aa: CASSSRDGRGYTF
v_call: TRBV5-1; d_call: NA; j_call: TRBJ1-1; clone_size: few; cdr3_nt: TGCGCCAGCAGCTCGGTCGGGGGCGGGTGGATGAACACTGAAGCTTTCTTT; cdr3_aa: CASSSVGGGWMNTEAFF
v_call: TRBV7-8; d_call: NA; j_call: TRBJ2-3; clone_size: NA; cdr3_nt: TGTGCCAGCAGCTTAGGCCTGGCTAGCTCGTCCATGGGTACGCAGTATTTT; cdr3_aa: CASSLGLASSSMGTQYF
v_call: TRBV20-1; d_call: NA; j_call: TRBJ2-4; clone_size: many; cdr3_nt: TGCAGTGCTGTAAGCCCGGGACTAGCCAAAAACATTCAGTACTTC; cdr3_aa: CSAVSPGLAKNIQYF
v_call: TRBV30; d_call: TRBD1; j_call: TRBJ2-3; clone_size: NA; cdr3_nt: TGTGCCTGGACCTGGACAGGCAGCACAGATACGCAGTATTTT; cdr3_aa: CAWTWTGSTDTQYF
v_call: TRBV13; d_call: NA; j_call: TRBJ2-2; clone_size: once; cdr3_nt: TGTGCCAGCAGCTTCCCGACAGGCTACAACACCGGGGAGCTGTTTTTT; cdr3_aa: CASSFPTGYNTGELFF
v_call: TRBV6-2/TRBV6-3; d_call: NA; j_call: TRBJ2-4; clone_size: few; cdr3_nt: TGTGCCAGCAGTTCTGCGGGAAAGATCCACATTCAGTACTTC; cdr3_aa: CASSSAGKIHIQYF
v_call: TRBV2; d_call: NA; j_call: TRBJ1-3; clone_size: few; cdr3_nt: TGTGCCAGCAGTGAGAACGAGGCGAACGGAAACACCATATATTTT; cdr3_aa: CASSENEANGNTIYF
v_call: TRBV4-1; d_call: TRBD1; j_call: TRBJ2-5; clone_size: NA; cdr3_nt: TGCGCCAGCAGCCCCCCCTTAAGGGGGCCAGAGGAGACCCAGTACTTC; cdr3_aa: CASSPPLRGPEETQYF
v_call: TRBV11-2; d_call: NA; j_call: TRBJ2-6; clone_size: NA; cdr3_nt: TGTGCCAGCAGCTTAGGAGTGGGCAGGGCCGACTCTGGGGCCAACGTCCTGACTTTC; cdr3_aa: CASSLGVGRADSGANVLTF
v_call: TRBV7-9; d_call: NA; j_call: TRBJ1-6; clone_size: NA; cdr3_nt: TGTGCCAGCAGCCCCCGTTCGGGCTCCTATAATTCACCCCTCCACTTT; cdr3_aa: CASSPRSGSYNSPLHF
v_call: TRBV5-1; d_call: NA; j_call: TRBJ2-6; clone_size: many; cdr3_nt: TGCGCCAGCAGCTCCGGGGCAGCCCCCAACTCTGGGGCCAACGTCCTGACTTTC; cdr3_aa: CASSSGAAPNSGANVLTF
v_call: TRBV19; d_call: TRBD2; j_call: TRBJ2-1; clone_size: NA; cdr3_nt: TGTGCCAGTAGTATACCCCCTCTACTAGCGGGTTCTCGCTGGGAGCAGTTCTTC; cdr3_aa: CASSIPPLLAGSRWEQFF
v_call: TRBV9; d_call: TRBD2; j_call: TRBJ2-1; clone_size: few; cdr3_nt: TGTGCCAGCAGCGTAGGACTAGCGGTGAACAATGAGCAGTTCTTC; cdr3_aa: CASSVGLAVNNEQFF
v_call: TRBV12-3/TRBV12-4; d_call: NA; j_call: TRBJ1-3; clone_size: many; cdr3_nt: TGTGCCAGCAGTTTAGCGCGGGTTCACTCTGGAAACACCATATATTTT; cdr3_aa: CASSLARVHSGNTIYF
v_call: TRBV7-3; d_call: NA; j_call: TRBJ1-3; clone_size: many; cdr3_nt: TGTGCCAGCAGCCCTCCATCGGGCATGTCTGGAAACACCATATATTTT; cdr3_aa: CASSPPSGMSGNTIYF
v_call: TRBV20-1; d_call: NA; j_call: TRBJ1-1; clone_size: NA; cdr3_nt: TGCAGTCCGGAACAGGGGAACACTGAAGCTTTCTTT; cdr3_aa: CSPEQGNTEAFF
v_call: TRBV29-1; d_call: NA; j_call: TRBJ2-3; clone_size: NA; cdr3_nt: TGCAGCGTTGCTATCCAGGAACCTACAGATACGCAGTATTTT; cdr3_aa: CSVAIQEPTDTQYF
v_call: TRBV29-1; d_call: NA; j_call: TRBJ2-5; clone_size: NA; cdr3_nt: TGCAGCGTTGAAGATACGAAGGCCCCAGAGACCCAGTACTTC; cdr3_aa: CSVEDTKAPETQYF
v_call: TRBV7-9; d_call: NA; j_call: TRBJ2-7; clone_size: NA; cdr3_nt: TGTGCCAGCAGCATAGAGCTCAGGGCCCAAGAGCAGTACTTC; cdr3_aa: CASSIELRAQEQYF
v_call: TRBV7-7; d_call: NA; j_call: TRBJ2-2; clone_size: once; cdr3_nt: TGTGCTAGCAGCTCCAACACAGGGAACACCGGGGAGCTGTTTTTT; cdr3_aa: CASSSNTGNTGELFF
v_call: TRBV9; d_call: NA; j_call: TRBJ1-1; clone_size: few; cdr3_nt: TGTGCCAGCAGCCCCTCCGGCCGGGGCCCAAACACTGAAGCTTTCTTT; cdr3_aa: CASSPSGRGPNTEAFF
v_call: TRBV20-1; d_call: NA; j_call: TRBJ2-7; clone_size: NA; cdr3_nt: TGCAGTGTCCTCCTCCGTGACTACGAGCAGTACTTC; cdr3_aa: CSVLLRDYEQYF
v_call: TRBV28; d_call: TRBD1; j_call: TRBJ2-4; clone_size: NA; cdr3_nt: TGTGCCAGCAGTTCCACCGGGACAGGGAACATTCAGTACTTC; cdr3_aa: CASSSTGTGNIQYF
v_call: TRBV28; d_call: NA; j_call: TRBJ2-1; clone_size: NA; cdr3_nt: TGTGCCAGCAGTTTTCGCAGCTACAATGAGCAGTTCTTC; cdr3_aa: CASSFRSYNEQFF
v_call: TRBV19; d_call: NA; j_call: TRBJ2-4; clone_size: few; cdr3_nt: TGTGCCAGTAGCCCGCCCCGGGGGACCAAAAACATTCAGTACTTC; cdr3_aa: CASSPPRGTKNIQYF
v_call: TRBV24-1; d_call: NA; j_call: TRBJ2-5; clone_size: few; cdr3_nt: TGTGCCACCAGTGATACAGGGTTCGGCGAGACCCAGTACTTC; cdr3_aa: CATSDTGFGETQYF
v_call: TRBV7-2; d_call: TRBD1; j_call: TRBJ2-7; clone_size: few; cdr3_nt: TGTGCCAGCAGCCTCACAGGGGGCACCTACGAGCAGTACTTC; cdr3_aa: CASSLTGGTYEQYF
v_call: TRBV19; d_call: NA; j_call: TRBJ1-5; clone_size: NA; cdr3_nt: TGTGCCAGTAGTATCGGGGACGGACGGAACAATCAGCCCCAGCATTTT; cdr3_aa: CASSIGDGRNNQPQHF
v_call: TRBV6-5; d_call: NA; j_call: TRBJ2-7; clone_size: NA; cdr3_nt: TGTGCCAGCAGTTACTCTGGCAACTACGAGCAGTACTTC; cdr3_aa: CASSYSGNYEQYF